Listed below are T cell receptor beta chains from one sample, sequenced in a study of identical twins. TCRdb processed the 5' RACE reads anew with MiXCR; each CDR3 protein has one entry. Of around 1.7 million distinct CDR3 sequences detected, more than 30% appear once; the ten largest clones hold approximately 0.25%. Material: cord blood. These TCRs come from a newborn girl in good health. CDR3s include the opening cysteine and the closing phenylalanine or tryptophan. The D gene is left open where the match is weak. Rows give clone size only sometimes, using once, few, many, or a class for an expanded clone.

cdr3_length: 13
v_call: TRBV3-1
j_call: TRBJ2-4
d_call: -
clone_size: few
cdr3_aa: CASQKSGGNIQYF
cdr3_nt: TGTGCCAGCCAGAAGAGTGGGGGGAACATTCAGTACTTC

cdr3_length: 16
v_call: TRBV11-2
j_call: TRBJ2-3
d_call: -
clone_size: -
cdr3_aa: CASSPQSGAEADTQYF
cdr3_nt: TGTGCCAGCAGCCCTCAATCGGGGGCTGAGGCAGATACGCAGTATTTT

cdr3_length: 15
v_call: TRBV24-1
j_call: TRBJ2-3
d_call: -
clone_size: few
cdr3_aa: CATSDRTLFTDTQYF
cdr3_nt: TGTGCCACCAGTGACCGGACACTTTTCACAGATACGCAGTATTTT

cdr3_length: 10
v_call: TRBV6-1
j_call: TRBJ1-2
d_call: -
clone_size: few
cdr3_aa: CASSEAGGTF
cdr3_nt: TGTGCCAGCAGTGAAGCCGGCGGCACCTTC

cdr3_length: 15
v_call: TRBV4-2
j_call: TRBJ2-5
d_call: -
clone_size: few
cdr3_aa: CASSTITGNQETQYF
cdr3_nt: TGTGCCAGCAGCACAATCACCGGGAATCAAGAGACCCAGTACTTC

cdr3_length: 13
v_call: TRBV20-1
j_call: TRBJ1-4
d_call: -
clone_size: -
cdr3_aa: CSARTATNEKLFF
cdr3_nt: TGCAGTGCTAGGACAGCAACTAATGAAAAACTGTTTTTT

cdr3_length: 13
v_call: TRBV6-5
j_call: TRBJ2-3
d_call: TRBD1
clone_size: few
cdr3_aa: CASRKQGADTQYF
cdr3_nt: TGTGCCAGCCGCAAACAGGGGGCAGATACGCAGTATTTT

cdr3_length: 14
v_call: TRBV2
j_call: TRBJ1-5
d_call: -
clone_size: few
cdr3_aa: CASSEEPGNQPQHF
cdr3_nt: TGTGCCAGCAGTGAGGAACCAGGGAATCAGCCCCAGCATTTT

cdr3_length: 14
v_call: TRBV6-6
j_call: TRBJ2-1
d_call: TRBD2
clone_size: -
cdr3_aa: CASSYSTSGSEQFF
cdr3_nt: TGTGCCAGCAGTTACTCGACTAGCGGGAGTGAGCAGTTCTTC

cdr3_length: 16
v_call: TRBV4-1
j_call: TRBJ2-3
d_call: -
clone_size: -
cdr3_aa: CASSQDHVGSTDTQYF
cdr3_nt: TGCGCCAGCAGCCAAGATCACGTGGGATCCACAGATACGCAGTATTTT

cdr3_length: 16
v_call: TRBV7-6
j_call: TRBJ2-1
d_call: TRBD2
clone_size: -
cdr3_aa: CASSLAGLARGNEQFF
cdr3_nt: TGTGCCAGCAGCTTAGCGGGACTAGCGAGAGGAAATGAGCAGTTCTTC

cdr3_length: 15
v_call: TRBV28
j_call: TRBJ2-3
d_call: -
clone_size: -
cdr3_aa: CAGSPSGQGTDTQYF
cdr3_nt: TGTGCCGGCAGTCCGAGCGGGCAGGGCACAGATACGCAGTATTTT

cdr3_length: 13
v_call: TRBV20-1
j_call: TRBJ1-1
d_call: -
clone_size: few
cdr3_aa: CSARRDPNTEAFF
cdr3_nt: TGCAGTGCTAGAAGGGATCCGAACACTGAAGCTTTCTTT

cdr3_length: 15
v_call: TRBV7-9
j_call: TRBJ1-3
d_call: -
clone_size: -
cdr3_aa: CASSSDRNLGNTIYF
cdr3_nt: TGTGCCAGCAGCTCCGACAGGAATCTTGGAAACACCATATATTTT

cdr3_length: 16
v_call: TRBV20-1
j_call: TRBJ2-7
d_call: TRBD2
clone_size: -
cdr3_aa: CSAKNRGGATYNEQYF
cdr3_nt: TGCAGTGCTAAAAACCGCGGGGGGGCCACCTACAATGAGCAGTACTTC

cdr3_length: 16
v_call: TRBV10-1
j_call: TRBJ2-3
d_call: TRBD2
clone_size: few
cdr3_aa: CASREGAGGNTDTQYF
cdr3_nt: TGCGCCAGCAGGGAAGGAGCGGGGGGGAACACAGATACGCAGTATTTT

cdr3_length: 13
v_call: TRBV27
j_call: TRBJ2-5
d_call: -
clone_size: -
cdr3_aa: CASSRQGRETQSF
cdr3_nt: TGTGCCAGCAGTCGGCAGGGCCGGGAGACCCAGTCCTTC

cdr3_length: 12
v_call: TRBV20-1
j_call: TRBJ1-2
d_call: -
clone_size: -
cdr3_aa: CSASGVLYGYTF
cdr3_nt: TGCAGTGCTAGCGGGGTCCTCTATGGCTACACCTTC